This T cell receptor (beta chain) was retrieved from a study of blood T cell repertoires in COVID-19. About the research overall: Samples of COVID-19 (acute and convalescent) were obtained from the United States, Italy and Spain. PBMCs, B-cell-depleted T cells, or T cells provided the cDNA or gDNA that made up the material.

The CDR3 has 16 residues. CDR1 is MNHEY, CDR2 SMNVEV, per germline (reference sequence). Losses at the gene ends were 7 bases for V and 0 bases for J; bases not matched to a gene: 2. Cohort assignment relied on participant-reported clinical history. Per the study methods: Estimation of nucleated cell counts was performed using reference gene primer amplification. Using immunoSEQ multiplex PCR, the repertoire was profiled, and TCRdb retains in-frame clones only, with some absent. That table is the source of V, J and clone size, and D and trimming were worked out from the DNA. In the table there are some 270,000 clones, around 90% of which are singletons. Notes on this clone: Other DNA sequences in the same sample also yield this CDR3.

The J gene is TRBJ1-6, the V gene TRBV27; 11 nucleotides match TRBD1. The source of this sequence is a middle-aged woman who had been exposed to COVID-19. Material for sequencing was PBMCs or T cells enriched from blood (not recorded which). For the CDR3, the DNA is TGTGCCAGCAAGGGACAGGGGGACTCCTATAATTCACCCCTCCACTTT. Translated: CASKGQGDSYNSPLHF.